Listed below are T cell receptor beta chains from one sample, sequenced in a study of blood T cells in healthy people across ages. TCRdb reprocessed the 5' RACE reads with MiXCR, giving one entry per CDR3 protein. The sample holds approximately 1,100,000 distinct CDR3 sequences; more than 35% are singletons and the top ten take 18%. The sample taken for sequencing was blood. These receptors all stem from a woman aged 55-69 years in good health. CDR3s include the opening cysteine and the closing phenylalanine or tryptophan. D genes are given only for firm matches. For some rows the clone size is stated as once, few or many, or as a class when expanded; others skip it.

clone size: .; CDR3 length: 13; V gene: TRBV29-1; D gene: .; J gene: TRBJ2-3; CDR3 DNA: TGCAGCGGCGGGACTGGGGGCACAGATACGCAGTATTTT; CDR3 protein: CSGGTGGTDTQYF
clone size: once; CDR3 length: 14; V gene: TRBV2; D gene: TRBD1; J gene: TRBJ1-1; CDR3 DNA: TGTGCCAGCACCCCTCAGGGGGGGAACACTGAAGCTTTCTTT; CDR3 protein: CASTPQGGNTEAFF
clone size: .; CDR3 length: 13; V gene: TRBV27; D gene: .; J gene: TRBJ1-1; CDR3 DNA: TGTGCCAGCAGTTCGGGACACCCCCAGGAGGCTTTCTTT; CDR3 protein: CASSSGHPQEAFF
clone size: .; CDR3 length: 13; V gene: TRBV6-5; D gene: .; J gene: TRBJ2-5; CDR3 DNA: TGTACCAGCAGTCTTAGCGGTCAAGAGACCCAGTACTTC; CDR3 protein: CTSSLSGQETQYF
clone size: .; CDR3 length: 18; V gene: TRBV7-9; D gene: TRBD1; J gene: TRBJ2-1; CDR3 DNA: TGTGCCAGCAGCTCAACCCGTAACTCCGGGACAGGGTACAATGAGCAGTTCTTC; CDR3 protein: CASSSTRNSGTGYNEQFF
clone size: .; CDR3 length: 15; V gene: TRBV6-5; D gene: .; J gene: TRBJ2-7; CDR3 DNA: TGTGCCAGCAGTTACTCGGGCCTAGATATCTACGAACAGTACTTC; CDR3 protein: CASSYSGLDIYEQYF
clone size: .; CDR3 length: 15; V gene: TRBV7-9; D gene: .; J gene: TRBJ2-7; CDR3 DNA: TGTGCCAGCAGCCGACCGGGGGGCAACTCCTACGAGCAGTACTTC; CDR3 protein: CASSRPGGNSYEQYF
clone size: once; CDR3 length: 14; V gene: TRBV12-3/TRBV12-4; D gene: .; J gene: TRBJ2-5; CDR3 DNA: TGTGCCAGCAGTTTACGGGGGATGAGGGAGACCCAGTACTTC; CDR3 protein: CASSLRGMRETQYF
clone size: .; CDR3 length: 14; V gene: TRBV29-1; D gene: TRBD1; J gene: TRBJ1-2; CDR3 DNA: TGCAGCGGTGGCGACAGGGGTCCTAACTATGGCTACACCTTC; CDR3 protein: CSGGDRGPNYGYTF
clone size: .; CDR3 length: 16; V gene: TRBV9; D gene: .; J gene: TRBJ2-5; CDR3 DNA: TGTGCCAGCAGCGTCGCGCGGGGGCAGGTCGGTCATGAGCAGTACTTC; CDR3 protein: CASSVARGQVGHEQYF
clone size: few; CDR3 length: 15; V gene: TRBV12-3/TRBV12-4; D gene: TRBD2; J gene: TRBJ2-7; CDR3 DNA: TGTGCCAGCAGTTTGCCGGGGCTAGCGGCCTACGAGCAGTACTTC; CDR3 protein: CASSLPGLAAYEQYF
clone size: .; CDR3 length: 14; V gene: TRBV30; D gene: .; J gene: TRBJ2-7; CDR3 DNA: TGTGCCTGGAGTCCCGCAGGGAGCTCCTACGAGCAGTACTTC; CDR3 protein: CAWSPAGSSYEQYF
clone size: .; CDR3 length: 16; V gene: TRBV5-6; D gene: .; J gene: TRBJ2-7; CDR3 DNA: TGTGCCAGCAGCTTCCTTGGTTCCGGGAGTTTCTACGAGCAGTACTTC; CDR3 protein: CASSFLGSGSFYEQYF
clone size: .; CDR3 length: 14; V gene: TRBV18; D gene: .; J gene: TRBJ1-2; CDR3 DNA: TGTGCCAGCTCACCACCGAGTGCGGGGTTTGGCTACACCTTC; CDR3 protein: CASSPPSAGFGYTF
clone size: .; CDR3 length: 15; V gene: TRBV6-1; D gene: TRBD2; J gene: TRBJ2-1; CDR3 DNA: TGTGCCAGTAAGCCAGCGGGAGGGCGGTACAATGAGCAGTTCTTC; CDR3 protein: CASKPAGGRYNEQFF
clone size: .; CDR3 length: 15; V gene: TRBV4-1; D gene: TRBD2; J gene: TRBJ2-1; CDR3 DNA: TGCGCCAGCAGCCACCTCGGGACTAGCGTGGTTGAGCAGTTCTTC; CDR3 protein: CASSHLGTSVVEQFF
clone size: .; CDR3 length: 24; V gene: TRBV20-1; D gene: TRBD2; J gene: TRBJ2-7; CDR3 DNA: TGCAGTGCTAGAGATGAGGGGTTCCTACACCTGACTAGCGGGCGGCCAAAATCCTACAATGAGCAGTACTTC; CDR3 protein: CSARDEGFLHLTSGRPKSYNEQYF
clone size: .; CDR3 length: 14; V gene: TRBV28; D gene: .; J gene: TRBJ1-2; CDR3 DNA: TGTGCCAGCAACTTGGGTATACGGAACTATGGCTACACCTTC; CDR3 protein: CASNLGIRNYGYTF
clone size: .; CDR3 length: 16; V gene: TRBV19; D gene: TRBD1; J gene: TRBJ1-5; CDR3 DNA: TGTGCCAGTAGTATAATCGGGACAGGGAGCAATCAGCCCCAGCATTTT; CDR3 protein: CASSIIGTGSNQPQHF
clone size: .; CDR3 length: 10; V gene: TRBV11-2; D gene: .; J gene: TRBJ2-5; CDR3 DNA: TGTGCCAGCAAACACAATGAGCAGTACTTC; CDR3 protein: CASKHNEQYF
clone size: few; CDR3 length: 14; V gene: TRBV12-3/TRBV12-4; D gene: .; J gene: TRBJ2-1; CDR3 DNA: TGTGCCAGCAGTGGGGTCGCCAGGGGGGATGAGCAGTTCTTC; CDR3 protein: CASSGVARGDEQFF